This T cell receptor beta chain was captured in a study of blood T cell repertoires in COVID-19. Study context: PBMCs, B-cell-depleted T cells, or T cells provided the cDNA or gDNA that made up the material.

Enrolled through a virtual design, the participants were between about 18 and 100 years of age and came from 24 US areas. Cohorts were based on clinical histories the participants reported. The CDR3 sequence is 15 residues long. Germline values: CDR1 SSHAT, CDR2 FNYEAQ (reference sequence). Turning to this clone: A junction end diverges from the germline sequence, so it may reflect a read error.

As originally analysed: Amplification of reference gene primers was used by the study to estimate nucleated cell counts. Produced via immunoSEQ multiplex PCR; TCRdb's table is partial and in-frame only. V, J and clone size were drawn from that table, and D and trimming were deduced from the DNA. The sample carries approximately 260,000 clones, around 86% recorded once. The TCR originated in a woman in her thirties or forties with acute COVID-19. Sequencing was carried out using PBMCs or T cells enriched from blood (not recorded which). The gene calls are TRBV7-7 and TRBJ2-1; D not resolved. This chain's CDR3 is CASSLTPSSYNEQFF. As DNA, the CDR3 is TGTGCTAGCAGCTTGACACCATCCTCCTACAATGAGCAGTTCTTC.